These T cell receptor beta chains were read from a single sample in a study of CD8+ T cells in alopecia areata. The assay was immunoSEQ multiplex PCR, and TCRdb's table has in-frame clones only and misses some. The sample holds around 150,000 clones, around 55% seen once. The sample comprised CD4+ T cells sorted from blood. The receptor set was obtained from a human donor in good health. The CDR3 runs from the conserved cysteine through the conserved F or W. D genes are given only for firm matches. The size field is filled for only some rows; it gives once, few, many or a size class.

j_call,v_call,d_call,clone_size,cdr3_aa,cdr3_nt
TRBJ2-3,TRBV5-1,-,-,CASSLGLATDTQYF,TGCGCCAGCAGCTTGGGGCTAGCGACAGATACGCAGTATTTT
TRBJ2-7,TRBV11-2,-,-,CASSLGPGSAYEQYF,TGTGCCAGCAGCTTAGGCCCCGGGTCCGCCTACGAGCAGTACTTC
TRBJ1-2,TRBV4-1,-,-,CASSQGGLRGGGYTF,TGCGCCAGCAGCCAAGGAGGCTTACGGGGAGGAGGCTACACCTTC
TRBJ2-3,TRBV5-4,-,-,CASSLTTGTQYF,TGTGCCAGCAGCTTGACAACCGGGACGCAGTATTTT
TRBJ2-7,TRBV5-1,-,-,CASSIGSLSEQYF,TGCGCCAGCAGCATCGGGTCCCTCTCCGAGCAGTACTTC
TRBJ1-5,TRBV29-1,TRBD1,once,CSVTQGANQPQHF,TGCAGCGTTACACAGGGGGCAAATCAGCCCCAGCATTTT
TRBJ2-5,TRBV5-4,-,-,CASSWWLGETQYF,TGTGCCAGCAGCTGGTGGCTAGGTGAGACCCAGTACTTC
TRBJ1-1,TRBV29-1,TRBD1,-,CSHRGPGQGIMNTEAFF,TGCAGCCACCGGGGGCCCGGACAGGGGATCATGAACACTGAAGCTTTCTTT
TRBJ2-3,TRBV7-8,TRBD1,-,CASRKDRGRIDTQYF,TGTGCCAGCAGGAAGGACAGGGGGCGGATAGATACGCAGTATTTT
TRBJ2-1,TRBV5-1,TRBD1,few,CASSLSGTDYNEQFF,TGCGCCAGCAGCTTATCCGGGACAGACTACAATGAGCAGTTCTTC
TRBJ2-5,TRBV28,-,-,CASSTPTGRETQYF,TGTGCCAGCAGTACCCCGACAGGGAGGGAGACCCAGTACTTC
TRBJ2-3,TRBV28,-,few,CASSPPSSLTDTQYF,TGTGCCAGCAGTCCTCCCTCGTCCCTCACAGATACGCAGTATTTT
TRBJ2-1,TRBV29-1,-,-,CSVALGSGVISEQFF,TGCAGCGTTGCCCTAGGGAGCGGTGTAATATCTGAGCAGTTCTTC
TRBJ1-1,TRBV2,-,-,CASSETGRMNTEAFF,TGTGCCAGCAGTGAAACTGGGAGGATGAACACTGAAGCTTTCTTT
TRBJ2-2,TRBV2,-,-,CASSEASGTGELFF,TGTGCCAGCAGTGAAGCGTCGGGGACCGGGGAGCTGTTTTTT
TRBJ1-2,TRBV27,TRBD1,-,CASRQQGEDYGYTF,TGTGCCAGCAGACAACAGGGGGAGGACTATGGCTACACCTTC
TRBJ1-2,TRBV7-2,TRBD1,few,CASSSQGQTGVGYTF,TGTGCCAGCAGCTCCCAGGGTCAGACAGGGGTCGGCTACACCTTC
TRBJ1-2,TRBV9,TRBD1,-,CASSASTGDYGYTF,TGTGCCAGCAGCGCCTCGACAGGGGATTATGGCTACACCTTC
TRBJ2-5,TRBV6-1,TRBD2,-,CASSVSAGASETQYF,TGTGCCAGCAGTGTCTCAGCGGGAGCTTCCGAGACCCAGTACTTC
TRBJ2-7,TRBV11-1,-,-,CASSTRTYYEQYF,TGTGCCAGCAGCACCCGCACTTACTACGAGCAGTACTTC
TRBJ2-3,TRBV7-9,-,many,CASKRRELGTDTQYF,TGTGCCAGCAAACGCAGGGAACTAGGCACAGATACGCAGTATTTT
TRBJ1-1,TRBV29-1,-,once,CSVGFGHGSEAFF,TGCAGCGTTGGGTTCGGACACGGATCTGAAGCTTTCTTT
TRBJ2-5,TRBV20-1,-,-,CSATLKETQYF,TGCAGTGCTACCCTGAAAGAGACCCAGTACTTC
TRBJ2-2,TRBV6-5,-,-,CASLKGTPNTGELFF,TGTGCCAGTCTTAAGGGGACACCGAACACCGGGGAGCTGTTTTTT
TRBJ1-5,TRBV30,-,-,CAWSAAQGFGQPQHF,TGTGCCTGGAGTGCTGCCCAGGGTTTTGGGCAGCCCCAGCATTTT
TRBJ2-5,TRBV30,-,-,CAWSMGVGRETQYF,TGTGCCTGGAGTATGGGGGTGGGCAGGGAGACCCAGTACTTC